What follows are 15 T cell receptor beta chains derived from one specimen sequenced in a study of shared clonotypes between healthy human individuals. Measured with immunoSEQ multiplex PCR; TCRdb has only the in-frame clones, and not every one. The sample has roughly 2,500,000 clones, roughly 93% seen once; the top ten hold 0.36%. The sample was naive CD4+ T cells from PBMCs. Subset indicated: CD45RA+ positively selected. These receptors were collected from a man aged 18 to 35 in good health. Some clones in this sample may be carry-over from other donors' samples.

This chain uses TRBV6-6 with TRBJ1-1, with a tentative D call TRBD1 (5 bases). Trimming removed 2 bases from V and 10 bases from J, with 17 bases in between. CDR1 and CDR2 from the germline V gene are MNHNY and SVGAGI (reference sequence). This CDR3 spans 14 amino acids. CDR3 amino acids: CASSYGGIGSGAFF. Written as DNA, the CDR3 is TGTGCCAGCAGTTACGGGGGTATAGGTTCGGGAGCTTTCTTT.

The J gene is TRBJ2-5, the V gene TRBV7-9; D remains unclear. The J call is doubtful: the DNA matches TRBJ2-7 better. The germline CDR1 and CDR2 sequences are SEHNR and FQNEAQ (reference sequence). CDR3 length equals 13 residues. The CDR3 spells CASSPGSPYEQYF. The CDR3, as DNA: TGTGCCAGCTCCCCGGGCAGCCCCTACGAGCAGTACTTC.

In nucleotides, the CDR3 is TGCGCCAGCAGCATCCGACCTTTACTACTAGCGGGGTCCTACAATGAGCAGTTCTTC. Protein: CASSIRPLLLAGSYNEQFF. This chain uses TRBV5-1 with TRBJ2-1; 10 bases line up with TRBD2. The CDR3 length is 19 residues. Losses at the gene ends were 4 bases for V and 1 base for J; bases not matched to a gene: 14. Germline CDR1 SGHRS, CDR2 YFSETQ.

The rearrangement uses TRBV11-2 and TRBJ1-6; no definite D call. This CDR3 comprises 12 residues. V was pared by 5 bases and J by 9 bases, with 8 bases between. Germline CDR1 and CDR2: SGHAT and FQNNGV. The CDR3 DNA reads TGTGCCAGCAGCCACCCGACTTCACCCCTCCACTTT. Translating it yields CASSHPTSPLHF. Drawing the rest from reference TRBV11-2 and TRBJ1-6, the complete variable domain is EAGVAQSPRYKIIEKRQSVAFWCNPISGHATLYWYQQILGQGPKLLIQFQNNGVVDDSQLPKDRFSAERLKGVDSTLKIQPAKLEDSAVYLCASSHPTSPLHFGNGTRLTVT.

Only one count was recorded for this clone. The J gene is TRBJ1-5, the V gene TRBV5-1, with no clear D. Germline values: CDR1 SGHRS, CDR2 YFSETQ. V dropped 3 bases and J dropped 11 bases, with 15 bases sitting between them. The CDR3 length is 13 residues. The CDR3, as DNA: TGCGCCAGCAGCTGGGCCGGTGGGGAGACCCAGCATTTT. Residues: CASSWAGGETQHF.

V gene TRBV28 combines with J gene TRBJ2-5; D is unresolved. The CDR3 spans 14 residues. Germline V CDR1 and CDR2: MDHEN, SYDVKM. V dropped 4 bases and J dropped 3 bases, with 12 bases sitting between them. CDR3 sequence (DNA): TGTGCCAGCAGTTCTTTTCCGATGAAAGAGACCCAGTACTTC. Its protein is CASSSFPMKETQYF. Together with reference TRBV28 and TRBJ2-5, the CDR3 gives the full variable domain: DVKVTQSSRYLVKRTGEKVFLECVQDMDHENMFWYRQDPGLGLRLIYFSYDVKMKEKGDIPEGYSVSREKKERFSLILESASTNQTSMYLCASSSFPMKETQYFGPGTRLLVL.

The genes are TRBV10-1 and TRBJ2-7; TRBD1 matches at 7 bases. Germline CDR1 reads WNHNN; CDR2 reads SYGVQD (reference sequence). There are 14 residues in the CDR3. With V trimmed by 6 bases and J by 6 bases, 11 bases remained unmatched. The CDR3 is CASSQTGLVGEQYF. The CDR3 DNA is TGCGCCAGCAGCCAGACAGGGTTGGTGGGCGAGCAGTACTTC.

The rearrangement joins TRBV4-1 to TRBJ2-2; no reliable D call. V was clipped by 0 bases and J by 3 bases, with 14 bases between them. CDR3 length equals 17 residues. CDR1 is MGHRA, CDR2 YSYEKL, per germline. The CDR3 region is CASSQDRVRSYTGELFF. The DNA of the CDR3 is TGCGCCAGCAGCCAAGATCGGGTCAGGTCGTACACCGGGGAGCTGTTTTTT.

V and J are TRBV4-2 and TRBJ2-1; 9 positions match TRBD2. The germline V gene has CDR1 LGHNA and CDR2 YNFKEQ. The J segment lost 6 bases and the V segment lost 0 bases, leaving 9 bases of the junction unmatched. There are 17 residues in the CDR3. DNA of the CDR3: TGTGCCAGCAGCCAAGAACTAGCGGGCTTCTATTCCAATGAGCAGTTCTTC. Its protein is CASSQELAGFYSNEQFF.

The chain employs TRBV7-9 and TRBJ1-1, with TRBD1 matching 7 bases. Germline CDR1 and CDR2: SEHNR and FQNEAQ (reference sequence). This CDR3 region has 14 residues. V trimming: 5 bases; J trimming: 4 bases; junction bases outside the gene matches: 7. The CDR3 sequence is CASSERGLGTEAFF. The CDR3 DNA reads as TGTGCCAGCAGCGAGAGGGGGCTGGGCACTGAAGCTTTCTTT.

V usage is TRBV5-1 and J usage is TRBJ1-2, with 7 bases fitting TRBD1. Germline CDR1 and CDR2: SGHRS and YFSETQ. With 4 bases clipped from V and 4 bases from J, the junction kept 10 bases outside the gene matches. There are 15 residues in the CDR3. For the CDR3, the DNA is TGCGCCAGCAGCCCTGGACAGGTCTCCGGCTATGGCTACACCTTC. It is translated as CASSPGQVSGYGYTF. Based on the CDR3 plus reference TRBV5-1 and TRBJ1-2, the full variable domain is KAGVTQTPRYLIKTRGQQVTLSCSPISGHRSVSWYQQTPGQGLQFLFEYFSETQRNKGNFPGRFSGRQFSNSRSEMNVSTLELGDSALYLCASSPGQVSGYGYTFGSGTRLTVV.

This clone has just one count. As DNA, the CDR3 is TGTGCCAGCAGCTTGCTCCGTGACAGAGCTTCTGGGGCCAACGTCCTGACTTTC. It codes for CASSLLRDRASGANVLTF. The J gene is TRBJ2-6, the V gene TRBV7-9, with a possible D match to TRBD1 (5 bases). With 3 bases removed from V and 1 base from J, the gap between germline ends came to 16 bases. CDR3 length equals 18 residues. The germline gives CDR1 SEHNR, CDR2 FQNEAQ (reference sequence).

J is TRBJ1-4 and V is TRBV4-1, with D maybe TRBD1 (6 bases). CDR1 and CDR2 (germline): MGHRA, YSYEKL. Trimming stripped 4 bases from V and 8 bases from J, with 23 bases between. This CDR3 comprises 17 residues. This chain's CDR3 is CASSLTGTLAQGEKLFF. CDR3 bases: TGCGCCAGCAGCCTCACCGGGACTCTCGCCCAGGGGGAAAAACTGTTTTTT.

The rearrangement joins TRBV6-1 to TRBJ2-7; TRBD2 agrees at 7 bases. V shed 6 bases, J shed 6 bases, and the junction held 14 bases outside the gene matches. CDR1 is MNHNS, CDR2 SASEGT, per germline. The CDR3 spans 15 residues. CDR3 residues: CASSPTGGLALEQYF. DNA of the CDR3: TGTGCCAGCAGCCCGACGGGGGGACTCGCCCTCGAGCAGTACTTC.

This chain joins TRBV27 and TRBJ1-5; 8 nucleotides match TRBD1. Germline V gives CDR1 MNHEY, CDR2 SMNVEV (reference sequence). The V segment lost 2 bases and the J segment 1 base; nucleotides outside the gene matches: 10. The CDR3 has 18 amino acids. DNA for the CDR3: TGTGCCAGCAGTTTAAAGTTCCAGGGGGCGCGGAGCAATCAGCCCCAGCATTTT. Translation: CASSLKFQGARSNQPQHF.